The entry that follows covers one T cell receptor beta chain sequence. Germline CDR1 and CDR2: MNHEY and SVGAGI. V shed 5 bases and J 8 bases; nucleotides not matched to a gene: 5. The CDR3 is 12 amino acids. The sample comes from a study of T cell changes during pregnancy in multiple sclerosis. Clones were read by immunoSEQ multiplex PCR, and TCRdb kept only the in-frame ones, dropping some. The table lists about 36,000 clones, approximately 90% of them singletons. This sequence joins TRBV6-5 and TRBJ1-2, with 7 bases aligning to TRBD1. This TCR was recovered from a female donor with multiple sclerosis, enrolled in a pregnancy study. Source: CD4+ T cells from peripheral blood mononuclear cells, taken in the first trimester of pregnancy. The CDR3 DNA is TGTGCCAGCAGTCTGACAGGGTACGGCTACACCTTC. Translation gives CASSLTGYGYTF.